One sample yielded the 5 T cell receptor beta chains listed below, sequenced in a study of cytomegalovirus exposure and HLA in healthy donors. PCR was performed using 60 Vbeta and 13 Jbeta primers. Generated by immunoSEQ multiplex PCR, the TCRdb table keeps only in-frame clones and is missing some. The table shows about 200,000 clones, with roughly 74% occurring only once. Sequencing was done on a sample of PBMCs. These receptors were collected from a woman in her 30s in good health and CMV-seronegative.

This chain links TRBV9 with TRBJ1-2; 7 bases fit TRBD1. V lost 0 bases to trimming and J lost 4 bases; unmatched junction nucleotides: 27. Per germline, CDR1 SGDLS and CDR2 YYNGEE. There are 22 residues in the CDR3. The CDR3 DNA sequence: TGTGCCAGCAGCGTAGTTCGGGTGGACAGGCCCTGGACGACCGTGGCCCTCTATGGCTACACCTTC. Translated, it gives CASSVVRVDRPWTTVALYGYTF.

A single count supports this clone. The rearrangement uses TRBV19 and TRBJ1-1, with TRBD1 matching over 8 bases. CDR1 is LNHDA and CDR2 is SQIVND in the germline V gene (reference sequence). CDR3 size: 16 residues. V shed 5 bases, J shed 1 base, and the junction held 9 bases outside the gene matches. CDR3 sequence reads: CASSLTSGTGNTEAFF. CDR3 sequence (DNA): TGTGCCAGTAGTCTCACCTCCGGGACAGGGAACACTGAAGCTTTCTTT.

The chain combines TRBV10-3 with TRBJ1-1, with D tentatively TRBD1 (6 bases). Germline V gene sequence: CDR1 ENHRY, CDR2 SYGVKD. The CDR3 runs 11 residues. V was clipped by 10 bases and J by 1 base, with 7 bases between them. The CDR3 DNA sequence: TGTGCCACACAGGGGAACACTGAAGCTTTCTTT. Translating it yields CATQGNTEAFF.

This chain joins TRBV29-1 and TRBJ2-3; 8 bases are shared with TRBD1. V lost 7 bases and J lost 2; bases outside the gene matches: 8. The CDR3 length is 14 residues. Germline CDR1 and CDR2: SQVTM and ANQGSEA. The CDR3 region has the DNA TGCAGCGCCCGACAGGGGAGGCCCACAGATACGCAGTATTTT. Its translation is CSARQGRPTDTQYF.

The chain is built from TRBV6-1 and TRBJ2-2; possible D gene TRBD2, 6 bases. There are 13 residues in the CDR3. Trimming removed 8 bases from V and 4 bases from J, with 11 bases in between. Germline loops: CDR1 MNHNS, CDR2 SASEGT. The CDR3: CASEPGLTGELFF. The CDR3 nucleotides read TGTGCCAGCGAACCGGGACTCACCGGGGAGCTGTTTTTT.